Only a few counts were recorded for the clone carrying this T cell receptor beta chain. Its antigen is not known. TCRdb used MiXCR to reprocess the reads, holding one entry per CDR3 protein. Of some 500,000 distinct CDR3 sequences listed, roughly a third are singletons. Germline V gene lookup returns CDR1 KGHSH and CDR2 LQKENI. The CDR3 sequence is 14 residues long. Trimming took 3 bases from V and 4 from J; bases not matched to a gene: 3. This sample is part of a study of T cell repertoires in cytomegalovirus infection. Whole-study context: CMV epitopes that were recently identified and HLA-C-restricted were used alongside well-studied HLA-B-restricted ones. Public TCR beta signatures indicated both CMV infection and matching HLA type.

Points from the study as a whole: There were HLA-C-restricted CMV-specific TCR beta clonotypes dominating the ex vivo response.

The V gene is TRBV18, the J gene TRBJ2-5; 9 bases agree with TRBD2. The receptor was isolated from a human donor in good health (CMV status not recorded). Some clones in this sample may be carry-over from other donors' samples. The input for sequencing was cultured PBMCs, taken from culture after CMV antigen stimulation. The CDR3 DNA follows: TGTGCCAGCTCACCTAGCGGGAGCGGAGAGACCCAGTACTTC. It specifies CASSPSGSGETQYF. The whole variable domain, remainder taken from reference TRBV18 and TRBJ2-5, is NAGVMQNPRHLVRRRGQEARLRCSPMKGHSHVYWYRQLPEEGLKFMVYLQKENIIDESGMPKERFSAEFPKEGPSILRIQQVVRGDSAAYFCASSPSGSGETQYFGPGTRLLVL.